This paragraph covers one T cell receptor (beta chain) sequence. The antigen is unknown. This sample includes further DNA sequences coding for the same CDR3. This specimen comes from a study of shared clonotypes between healthy human individuals. Findings and caveats of the study: The sampled material consisted only of blood, and tissue repertoires are likely to differ. Rarefaction showed that sequencing of sorted subsets was incomplete (despite large depth).

Produced via immunoSEQ multiplex PCR; TCRdb's table is partial and in-frame only. Of more than 900,000 clones in the sample, 70% to 80% were seen once. The V and J ends lost 5 bases and 2 bases respectively, with 4 bases between them. Per the germline V gene, CDR1 is SGHTA and CDR2 is FQGNSA. The CDR3 sequence is 11 residues long. Material: memory CD4+ T cells from PBMCs. Subset: CD45RA-negative fraction. The V and J genes are TRBV7-2 and TRBJ2-7; D remains unclear. This TCR was recovered from a young man in good health. Some clones in this sample may be carry-over from other donors' samples. The CDR3 DNA sequence: TGTGCCAGCAGCCCCGCCTACGAGCAGTACTTC. Residues: CASSPAYEQYF.